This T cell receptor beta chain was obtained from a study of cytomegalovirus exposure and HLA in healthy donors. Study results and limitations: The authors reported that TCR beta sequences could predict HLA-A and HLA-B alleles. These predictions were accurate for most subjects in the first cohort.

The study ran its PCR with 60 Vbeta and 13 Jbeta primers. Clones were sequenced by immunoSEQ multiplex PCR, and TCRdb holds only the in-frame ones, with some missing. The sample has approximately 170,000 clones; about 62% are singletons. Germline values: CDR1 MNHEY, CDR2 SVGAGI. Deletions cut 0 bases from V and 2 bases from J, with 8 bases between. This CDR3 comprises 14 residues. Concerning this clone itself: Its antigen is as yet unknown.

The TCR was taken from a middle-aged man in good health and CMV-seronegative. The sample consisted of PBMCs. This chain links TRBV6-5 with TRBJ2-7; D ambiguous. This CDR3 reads CASSYSIAAYEQYF. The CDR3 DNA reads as TGTGCCAGCAGTTACTCGATCGCGGCCTACGAGCAGTACTTC.